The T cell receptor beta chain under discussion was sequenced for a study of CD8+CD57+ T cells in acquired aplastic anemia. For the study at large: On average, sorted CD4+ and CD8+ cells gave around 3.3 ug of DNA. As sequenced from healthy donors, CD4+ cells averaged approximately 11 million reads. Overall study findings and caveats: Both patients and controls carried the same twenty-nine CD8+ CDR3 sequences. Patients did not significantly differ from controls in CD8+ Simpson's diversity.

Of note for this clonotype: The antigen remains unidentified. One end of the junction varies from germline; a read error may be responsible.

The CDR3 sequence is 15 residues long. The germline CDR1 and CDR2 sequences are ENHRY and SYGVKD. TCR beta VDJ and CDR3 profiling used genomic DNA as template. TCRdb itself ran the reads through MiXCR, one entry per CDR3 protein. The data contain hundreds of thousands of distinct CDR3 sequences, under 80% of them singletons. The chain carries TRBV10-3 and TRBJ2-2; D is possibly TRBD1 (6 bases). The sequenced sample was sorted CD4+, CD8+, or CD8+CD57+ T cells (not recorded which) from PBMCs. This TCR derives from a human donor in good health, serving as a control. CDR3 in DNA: TGTGCCGGCAGTCCATCAGGGGATGGCGCCGGGGCGCTGTTTTTT. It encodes CAGSPSGDGAGALFF.